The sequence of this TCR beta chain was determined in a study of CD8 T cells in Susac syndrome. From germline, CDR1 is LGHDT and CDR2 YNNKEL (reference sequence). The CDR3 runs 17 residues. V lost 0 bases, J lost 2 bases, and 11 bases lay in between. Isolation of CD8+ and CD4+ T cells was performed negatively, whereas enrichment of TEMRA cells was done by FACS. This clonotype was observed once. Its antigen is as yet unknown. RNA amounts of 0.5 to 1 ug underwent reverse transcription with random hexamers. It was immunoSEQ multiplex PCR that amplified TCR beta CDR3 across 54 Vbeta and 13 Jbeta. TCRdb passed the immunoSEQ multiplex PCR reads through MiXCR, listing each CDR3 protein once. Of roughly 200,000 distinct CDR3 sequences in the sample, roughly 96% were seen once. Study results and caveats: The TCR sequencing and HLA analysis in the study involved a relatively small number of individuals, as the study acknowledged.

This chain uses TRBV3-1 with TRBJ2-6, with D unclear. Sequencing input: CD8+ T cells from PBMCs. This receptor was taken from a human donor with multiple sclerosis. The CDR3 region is CASSQDVVGTGANVLTF. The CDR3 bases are TGTGCCAGCAGCCAAGATGTGGTGGGGACTGGGGCCAACGTCCTGACTTTC.